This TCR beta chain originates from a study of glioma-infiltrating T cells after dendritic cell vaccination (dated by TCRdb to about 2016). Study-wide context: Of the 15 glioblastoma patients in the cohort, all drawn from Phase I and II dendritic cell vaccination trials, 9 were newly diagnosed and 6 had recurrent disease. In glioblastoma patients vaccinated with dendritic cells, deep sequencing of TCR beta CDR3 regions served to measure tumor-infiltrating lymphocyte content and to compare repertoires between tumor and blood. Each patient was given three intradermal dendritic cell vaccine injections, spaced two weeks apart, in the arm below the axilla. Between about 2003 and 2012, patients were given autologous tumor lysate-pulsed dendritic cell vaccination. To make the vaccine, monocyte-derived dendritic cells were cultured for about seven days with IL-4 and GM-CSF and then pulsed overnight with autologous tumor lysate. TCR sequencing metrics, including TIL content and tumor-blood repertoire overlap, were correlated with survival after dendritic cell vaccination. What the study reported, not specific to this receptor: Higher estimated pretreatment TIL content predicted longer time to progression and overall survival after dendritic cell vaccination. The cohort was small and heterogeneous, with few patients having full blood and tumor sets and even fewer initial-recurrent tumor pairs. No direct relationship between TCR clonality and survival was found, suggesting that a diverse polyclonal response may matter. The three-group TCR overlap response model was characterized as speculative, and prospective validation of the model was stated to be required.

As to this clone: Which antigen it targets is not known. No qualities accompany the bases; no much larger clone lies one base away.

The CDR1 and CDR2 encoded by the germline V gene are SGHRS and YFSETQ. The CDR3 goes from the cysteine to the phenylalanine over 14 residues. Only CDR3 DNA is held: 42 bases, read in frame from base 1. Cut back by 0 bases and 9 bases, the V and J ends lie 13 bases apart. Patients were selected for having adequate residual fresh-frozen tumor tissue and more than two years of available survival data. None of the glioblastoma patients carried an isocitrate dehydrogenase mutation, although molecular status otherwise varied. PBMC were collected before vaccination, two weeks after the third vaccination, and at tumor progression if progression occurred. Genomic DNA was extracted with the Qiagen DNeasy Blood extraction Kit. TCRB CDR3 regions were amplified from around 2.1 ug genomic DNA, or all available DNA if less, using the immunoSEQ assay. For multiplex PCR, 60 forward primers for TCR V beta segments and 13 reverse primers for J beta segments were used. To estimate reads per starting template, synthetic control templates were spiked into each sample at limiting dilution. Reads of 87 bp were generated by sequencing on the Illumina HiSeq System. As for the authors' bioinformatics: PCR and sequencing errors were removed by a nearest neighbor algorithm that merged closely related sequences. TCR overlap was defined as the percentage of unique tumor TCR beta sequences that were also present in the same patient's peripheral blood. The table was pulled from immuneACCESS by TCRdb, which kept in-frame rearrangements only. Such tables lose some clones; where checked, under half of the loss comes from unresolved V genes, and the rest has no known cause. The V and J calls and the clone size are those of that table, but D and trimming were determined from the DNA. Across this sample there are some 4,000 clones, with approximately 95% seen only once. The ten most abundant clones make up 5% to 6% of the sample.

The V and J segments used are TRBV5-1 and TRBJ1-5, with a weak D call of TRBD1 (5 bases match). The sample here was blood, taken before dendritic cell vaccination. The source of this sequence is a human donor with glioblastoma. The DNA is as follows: TGCGCCAGCAGCTTGGATTCAGGGAATGGGCCCCAGCATTTT. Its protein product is CASSLDSGNGPQHF. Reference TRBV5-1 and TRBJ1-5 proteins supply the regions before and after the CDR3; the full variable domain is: KAGVTQTPRYLIKTRGQQVTLSCSPISGHRSVSWYQQTPGQGLQFLFEYFSETQRNKGNFPGRFSGRQFSNSRSEMNVSTLELGDSALYLCASSLDSGNGPQHFGDGTRLSIL.